This TCR beta chain was observed in a study of identical twins. Study-level results: Out-of-frame beta chain sequences displayed weaker excess sharing between twins. With abundant cord blood beta clonotypes, insertions were fewer; memory repertoires showed no such pattern.

In germline, CDR1 is SNHLY, CDR2 FYNNEI. The CDR3 totals 14 residues. V lost 7 bases to trimming and J lost 2 bases; unmatched junction nucleotides: 6. A template switching step contributed a universal primer site, while unique molecular identifiers were present in the cDNA. TCRdb itself ran the 5' RACE reads through MiXCR, one entry per CDR3 protein. Of 210,000 or so distinct CDR3 sequences listed, under 10% are singletons. This clonotype was observed a few times. Antigen: not known. The same sample was also studied in work on yellow fever vaccine responses in identical twins. That source adds: Reportedly, the T cell response mounted by twins to vaccine seemed partly convergent, partly personalized.

The rearrangement joins TRBV2 to TRBJ2-7; the match to TRBD1 covers 9 bases. Material for sequencing was memory (CD45RO+) T cells sorted from blood. The TCR originated in a woman younger than 30 in good health. The CDR3 region is CASIRDRVTYEQYF. The CDR3 DNA sequence: TGTGCCAGCATCCGGGACAGGGTTACCTACGAGCAGTACTTC.